The T cell receptor beta chain described here comes from a study of glioma-infiltrating T cells. The CDR3 totals 14 residues. Germline CDR1 reads DFQATT; CDR2 reads SNEGSKA (reference sequence). The germline V and J ends were trimmed by 3 bases and 3 bases, with 11 bases remaining between them. This clonotype showed up just a few times. The iRepertoire nested amplicon-rescue multiplex PCR amplified TCR alpha and beta CDR3s from RNA. Input was 100-400 ng of tissue mRNA or PBMC total RNA. TCRdb re-derived calls from the multiplex PCR reads in MiXCR, one entry per CDR3 protein. The table lists roughly 350,000 distinct CDR3 sequences, roughly two fifths of them singletons, with around 13% in the top ten.

The sample taken for sequencing was glioma tissue, nonneoplastic brain tissue, or PBMCs (not recorded which). The receptor's source is a human donor with low-grade glioma or glioblastoma, undergoing nonglioma brain surgery, or in good health (not recorded which). The chain uses TRBV20-1 and TRBJ1-4; D is possibly TRBD1 (6 bases). The CDR3 DNA follows: TGCAGTGCTAGTCCCGGGGGCCCTAATGAAAAACTGTTTTTT. This encodes CSASPGGPNEKLFF.